This entry lists 9 T cell receptor beta chains sequenced from one sample in a study of shared clonotypes between healthy human individuals. Here immunoSEQ multiplex PCR was the method, and the copy in TCRdb shows in-frame clones only, minus some. The data contain fewer than 2.5 million clones, 80% to 95% of them singletons. The specimen sequenced was naive CD4+ T cells from PBMCs. Sample subset: CD45RA+ positively selected. The receptors stem from a man between 18 and 35 years old in good health. Some clones in this sample may be carry-over from other donors' samples.

This chain links TRBV19 with TRBJ2-1; the D gene is possibly TRBD2 (6 bases). The CDR3 is 15 amino acids. CDR1 LNHDA and CDR2 SQIVND come from the germline V gene (reference sequence). V was trimmed by 4 bases and J by 9 bases, leaving 19 bases between them. CDR3 region: CASSRIAAPMGEQFF. CDR3 coding DNA: TGTGCCAGTAGTAGGATAGCGGCTCCAATGGGTGAGCAGTTCTTC.

The V and J genes are TRBV28 and TRBJ2-4, with D possibly being TRBD2 (6 bases). The V end was cut by 7 bases, the J end by 6 bases, with 22 bases between. The CDR3 is 16 amino acids. Germline V gene lookup returns CDR1 MDHEN and CDR2 SYDVKM. The CDR3 nucleotides read TGTGCCAGCACTTTGGGGCGGGGCGGGTACGGAAACATTCAGTACTTC. It translates to CASTLGRGGYGNIQYF.

The chain employs TRBV7-9 and TRBJ1-6, with no clear D. Germline V CDR1 and CDR2: SEHNR, FQNEAQ (reference sequence). Trimming took 0 bases from V and 4 from J, leaving 7 bases between them. The CDR3 is 15 amino acids. CDR3: CASSLAVGYNSPLHF. The DNA of the CDR3 is TGTGCCAGCAGCTTAGCAGTGGGTTATAATTCACCCCTCCACTTT.

In the case of this clone: Other DNA sequences in this specimen translate into the identical CDR3. The chain employs TRBV5-1 and TRBJ2-3; 7 bases are a match to TRBD2. The CDR3 is 14 amino acids. V was pared by 2 bases and J by 3 bases, with 3 bases of the junction left unmatched. The germline CDR1 and CDR2 sequences are SGHRS and YFSETQ. The CDR3 loop is CASSLAGSTDTQYF. The CDR3 DNA is TGCGCCAGCAGCTTAGCGGGAAGTACAGATACGCAGTATTTT.

The chain joins TRBV18 to TRBJ1-1; possibly TRBD1 for D (5 bases). The germline CDR1 and CDR2 sequences are KGHSH and LQKENI. V was shortened by 6 bases and J by 3 bases, with 14 bases between the two germline ends. CDR3 size: 14 residues. The CDR3 nucleotides read TGTGCCAGCTCTCTCCCGGACAAATACACTGAAGCTTTCTTT. The encoded protein is CASSLPDKYTEAFF.

CDR3 protein: CASRQGLNTEAFF. DNA for the CDR3: TGCGCCAGCAGGCAGGGTTTGAACACTGAAGCTTTCTTT. J is TRBJ1-1 and V is TRBV5-1; TRBD1 is a possible D gene (5 bases). From germline, CDR1 is SGHRS and CDR2 YFSETQ. Trimming left V 5 bases short and J 0 bases short, with 8 bases between. The CDR3 loop spans 13 amino acids.

The chain joins TRBV28 to TRBJ1-5; D is perhaps TRBD1 (5 bases). The germline V gene encodes CDR1 MDHEN and CDR2 SYDVKM. Deletions cut 0 bases from V and 0 bases from J, with 12 bases between. CDR3 length equals 17 residues. The CDR3, as DNA: TGTGCCAGCAGTTTATGGGGGGGGGATTATAGCAATCAGCCCCAGCATTTT. Protein sequence: CASSLWGGDYSNQPQHF.

The CDR3 spells CASSVAGELIETQYF. As DNA, the CDR3 is TGTGCCAGCAGCGTAGCTGGGGAGTTGATAGAGACCCAGTACTTC. V gene TRBV9 combines with J gene TRBJ2-5, with a possible D match to TRBD2 (5 bases). Trimming left V 0 bases short and J 4 bases short, with 13 bases between. Germline V gene data show CDR1 as SGDLS and CDR2 as YYNGEE. The CDR3 spans 15 residues.

The chain joins TRBV7-3 to TRBJ2-3, with no clear D. The CDR3 runs to 15 residues. Trimming took off 2 bases at V and 2 bases at J, with 11 bases between the two ends. In germline, CDR1 is SGHTA, CDR2 FQGTGA. The CDR3 loop reads CASSLGPDTTDTQYF. CDR3 bases: TGTGCCAGCAGCTTAGGACCCGACACCACAGATACGCAGTATTTT.